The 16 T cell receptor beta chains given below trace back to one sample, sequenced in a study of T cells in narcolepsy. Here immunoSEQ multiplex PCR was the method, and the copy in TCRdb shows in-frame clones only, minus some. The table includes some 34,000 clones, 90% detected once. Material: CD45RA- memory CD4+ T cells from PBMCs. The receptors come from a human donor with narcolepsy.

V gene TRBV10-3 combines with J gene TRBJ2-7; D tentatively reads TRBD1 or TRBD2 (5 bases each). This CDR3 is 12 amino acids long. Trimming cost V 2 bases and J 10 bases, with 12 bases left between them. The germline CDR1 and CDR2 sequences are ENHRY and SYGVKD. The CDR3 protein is CAISETGQYQYF. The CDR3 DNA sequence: TGTGCCATCAGTGAGACGGGGCAGTATCAGTACTTC.

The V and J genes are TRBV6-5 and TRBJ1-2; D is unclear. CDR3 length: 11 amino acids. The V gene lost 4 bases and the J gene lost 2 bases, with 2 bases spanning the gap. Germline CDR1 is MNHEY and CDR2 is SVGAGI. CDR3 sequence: CASSSNYGYTF. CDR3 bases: TGTGCCAGCAGTTCAAACTATGGCTACACCTTC.

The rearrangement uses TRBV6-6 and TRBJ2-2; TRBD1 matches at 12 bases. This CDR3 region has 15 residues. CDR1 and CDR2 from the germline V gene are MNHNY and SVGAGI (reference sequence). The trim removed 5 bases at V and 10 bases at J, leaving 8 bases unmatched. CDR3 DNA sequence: TGTGCCAGCAGTACCCCGGGACAGGGGGCTGAGGAGCTGTTTTTT. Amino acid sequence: CASSTPGQGAEELFF.

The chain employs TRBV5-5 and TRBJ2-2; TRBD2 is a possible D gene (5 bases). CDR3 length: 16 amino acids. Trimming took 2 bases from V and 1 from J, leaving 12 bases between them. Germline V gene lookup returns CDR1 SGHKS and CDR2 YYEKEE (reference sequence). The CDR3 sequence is CASSFHGRGNTGELFF. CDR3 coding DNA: TGTGCCAGCAGCTTCCACGGACGGGGGAACACCGGGGAGCTGTTTTTT.

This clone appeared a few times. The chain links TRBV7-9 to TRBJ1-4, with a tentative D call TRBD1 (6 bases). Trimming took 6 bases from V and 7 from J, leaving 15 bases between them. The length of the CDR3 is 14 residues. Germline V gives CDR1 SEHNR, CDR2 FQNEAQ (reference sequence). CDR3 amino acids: CASSLGRGSEKLFF. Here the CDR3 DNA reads TGTGCCAGCAGTCTGGGGAGGGGGAGTGAAAAACTGTTTTTT.

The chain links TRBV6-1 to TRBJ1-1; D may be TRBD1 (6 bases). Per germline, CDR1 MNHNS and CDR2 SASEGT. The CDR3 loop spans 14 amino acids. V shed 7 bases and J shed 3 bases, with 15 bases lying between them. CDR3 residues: CASTEGGLDTEAFF. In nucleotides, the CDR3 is TGTGCCAGCACCGAGGGGGGTCTGGACACTGAAGCTTTCTTT.

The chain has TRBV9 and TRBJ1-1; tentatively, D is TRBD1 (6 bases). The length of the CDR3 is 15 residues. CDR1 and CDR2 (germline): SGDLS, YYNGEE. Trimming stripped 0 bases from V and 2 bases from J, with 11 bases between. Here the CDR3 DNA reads TGTGCCAGCAGCGTAGACGTCAGGGGTAACACTGAAGCTTTCTTT. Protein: CASSVDVRGNTEAFF.

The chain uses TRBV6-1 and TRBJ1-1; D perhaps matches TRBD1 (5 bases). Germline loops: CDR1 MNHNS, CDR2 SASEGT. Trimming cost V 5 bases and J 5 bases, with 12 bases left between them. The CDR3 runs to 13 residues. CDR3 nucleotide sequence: TGTGCCAGCAGTAGCCTCGAGGGGACTGAAGCTTTCTTT. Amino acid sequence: CASSSLEGTEAFF.

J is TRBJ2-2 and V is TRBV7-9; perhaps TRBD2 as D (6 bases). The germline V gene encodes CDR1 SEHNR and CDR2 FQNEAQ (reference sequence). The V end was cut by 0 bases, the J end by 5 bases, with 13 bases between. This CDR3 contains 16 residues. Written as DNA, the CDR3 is TGTGCCAGCAGCTTAGCCATGGGGCTAGCGACCGGGGAGCTGTTTTTT. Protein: CASSLAMGLATGELFF. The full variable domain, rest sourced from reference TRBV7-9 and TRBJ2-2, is DTGVSQNPRHKITKRGQNVTFRCDPISEHNRLYWYRQTLGQGPEFLTYFQNEAQLEKSRLLSDRFSAERPKGSFSTLEIQRTEQGDSAMYLCASSLAMGLATGELFFGEGSRLTVL.

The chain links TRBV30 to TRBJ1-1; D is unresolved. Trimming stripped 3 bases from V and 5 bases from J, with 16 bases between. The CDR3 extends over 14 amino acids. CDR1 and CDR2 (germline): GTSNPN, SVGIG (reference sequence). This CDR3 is CAWSRAEGRTEAFF. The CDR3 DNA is TGTGCCTGGAGCCGAGCGGAGGGTCGGACTGAAGCTTTCTTT.

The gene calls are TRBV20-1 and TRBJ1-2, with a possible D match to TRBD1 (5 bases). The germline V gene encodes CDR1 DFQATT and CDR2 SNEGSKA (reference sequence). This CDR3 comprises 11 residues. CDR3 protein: CSREANYGYTF. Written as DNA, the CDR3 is TGCAGCAGGGAAGCCAACTATGGCTACACCTTC.

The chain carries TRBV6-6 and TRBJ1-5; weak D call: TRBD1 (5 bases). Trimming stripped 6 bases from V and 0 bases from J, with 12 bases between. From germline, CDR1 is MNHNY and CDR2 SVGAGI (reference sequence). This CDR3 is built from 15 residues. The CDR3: CASRSTGNSNQPQHF. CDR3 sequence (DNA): TGTGCCAGCAGGTCCACAGGAAATAGCAATCAGCCCCAGCATTTT.

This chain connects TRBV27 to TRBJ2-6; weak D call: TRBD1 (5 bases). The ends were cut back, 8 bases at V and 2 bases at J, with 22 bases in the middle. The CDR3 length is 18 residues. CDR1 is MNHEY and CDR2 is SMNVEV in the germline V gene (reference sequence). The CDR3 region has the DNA TGTGCCAGCCGTCTAATGGGGCAGGGATCAGCTGGGGCCAACGTCCTGACTTTC. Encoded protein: CASRLMGQGSAGANVLTF.

The chain's CDR3 is CASSFRQGNPYEQYF. CDR3 sequence (DNA): TGTGCCAGCAGCTTTAGACAGGGAAACCCCTACGAGCAGTACTTC. V is TRBV7-6 and J is TRBJ2-7; 7 bases align to TRBD1. The CDR3 length is 15 residues. The germline CDR1 and CDR2 sequences are SGHVS and FNYEAQ. J was trimmed by 2 bases and V by 3 bases; bases with no gene match: 7.

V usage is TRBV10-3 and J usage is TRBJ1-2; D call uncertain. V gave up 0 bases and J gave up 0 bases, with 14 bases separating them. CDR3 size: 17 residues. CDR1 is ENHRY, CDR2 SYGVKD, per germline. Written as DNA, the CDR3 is TGTGCCATCAGTGAGTCTTTTCTTCAGAGAGCTAACTATGGCTACACCTTC. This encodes CAISESFLQRANYGYTF.

CDR3 in DNA: TGTGCCAGCAGCTCCTACCGGGGGCCAGGCAATGAGCAGTTCTTC. Its translation: CASSSYRGPGNEQFF. The chain employs TRBV7-6 and TRBJ2-1, with D tentatively TRBD1 or TRBD2 (6 bases each). Germline V CDR1 and CDR2: SGHVS, FNYEAQ. This CDR3 is built from 15 residues. V lost 4 bases and J lost 6, with 16 bases in between. The variable domain in full, with the rest retrieved from reference TRBV7-6 and TRBJ2-1, is GAGVSQSPRYKVTKRGQDVALRCDPISGHVSLYWYRQALGQGPEFLTYFNYEAQQDKSGLPNDRFSAERPEGSISTLTIQRTEQRDSAMYRCASSSYRGPGNEQFFGPGTRLTVL.